This T cell receptor beta chain was observed in a study of cytomegalovirus exposure and HLA in healthy donors. Whole-study results and caveats: Listed as cytomegalovirus-associated were 150 or so TCR beta chains. Rare TCR sequences predominated, though certain public TCRs were found in many donors.

The donors were in the approximately 120-subject validation cohort, distinct from the approximately 700-subject first cohort. This CDR3 comprises 15 residues. Looked up from germline, CDR1 is SGHNT and CDR2 is YYREEE (reference sequence). V lost 4 bases and J lost 1, with 9 bases in between. As regards this clone: The antigen is unknown.

Repertoires were generated with immunoSEQ multiplex PCR, while TCRdb's copy carries only in-frame clones and drops some. The sample carries 100,000 to 150,000 clones, 89% recorded once. The sequence was collected from a woman between 18 and 30 years old in good health and CMV-seronegative. The V call is TRBV5-4, the J call TRBJ2-6; D may be TRBD2 (5 bases). The sequencing sample was made of PBMCs. The DNA for the CDR3 is TGTGCCAGCAGCCTCAGGACTTCTGGGGCCAACGTCCTGACTTTC. Its protein product is CASSLRTSGANVLTF.